The T cell receptor beta chain under discussion was sequenced for a study of OX40 agonist ivuxolimab in advanced cancers. The protocol was immunoSEQ multiplex PCR, while the TCRdb copy is restricted to in-frame clones and leaves out a portion. In the table there are around 65,000 clones, 89% of which are singletons. This clone showed up just once. Material: CD4+ or CD8+ T cells sorted from blood, obtained in a trial of the OX40 agonist ivuxolimab. This sequence originates from an adult with an advanced solid tumor such as melanoma, head and neck, liver or kidney cancer.

In nucleotides, the CDR3 is TGCGCCAGCAGCCAAACTGACAGTGTCGGAGAGACCCAGTACTTC. Translated: CASSQTDSVGETQYF. V gene TRBV4-3 combines with J gene TRBJ2-5; a weak D match, TRBD1 (5 bases). Trimming pared 2 bases from V and 4 bases from J, leaving 14 bases between. Germline CDR1 is LGHNA and CDR2 is YSLEER. This CDR3 is built from 15 residues.